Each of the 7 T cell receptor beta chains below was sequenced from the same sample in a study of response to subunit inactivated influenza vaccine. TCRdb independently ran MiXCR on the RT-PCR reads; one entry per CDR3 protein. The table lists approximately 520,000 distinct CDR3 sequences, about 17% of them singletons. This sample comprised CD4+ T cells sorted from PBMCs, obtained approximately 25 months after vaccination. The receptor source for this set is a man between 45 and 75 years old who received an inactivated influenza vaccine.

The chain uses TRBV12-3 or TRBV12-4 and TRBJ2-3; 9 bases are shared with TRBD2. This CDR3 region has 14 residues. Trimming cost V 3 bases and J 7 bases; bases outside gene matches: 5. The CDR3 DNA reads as TGTGCCAGCAGTTTTGGGACTAGCAAGCATACGCAGTATTTT. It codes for CASSFGTSKHTQYF.

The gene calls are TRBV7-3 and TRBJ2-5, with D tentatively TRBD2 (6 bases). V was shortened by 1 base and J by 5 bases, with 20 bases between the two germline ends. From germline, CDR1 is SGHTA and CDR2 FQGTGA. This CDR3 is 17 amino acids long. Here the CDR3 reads CASSLMGGGTLLETQYF. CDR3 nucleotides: TGTGCCAGCAGCTTAATGGGGGGTGGAACACTGTTGGAGACCCAGTACTTC.

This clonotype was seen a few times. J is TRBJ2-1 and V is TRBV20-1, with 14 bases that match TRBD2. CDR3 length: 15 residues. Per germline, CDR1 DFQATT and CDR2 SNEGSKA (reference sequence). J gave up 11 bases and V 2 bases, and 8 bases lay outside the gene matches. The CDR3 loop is CSARLPGLAGVKQFF. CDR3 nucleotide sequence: TGCAGTGCTAGACTTCCGGGACTAGCGGGAGTAAAGCAGTTCTTC.

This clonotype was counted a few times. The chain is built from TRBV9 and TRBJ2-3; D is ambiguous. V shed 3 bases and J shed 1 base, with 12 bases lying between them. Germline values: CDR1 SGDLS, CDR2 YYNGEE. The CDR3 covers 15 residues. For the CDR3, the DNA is TGTGCCAGCAGCGCTTCAGGAGCCGGCACAGATACGCAGTATTTT. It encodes CASSASGAGTDTQYF.

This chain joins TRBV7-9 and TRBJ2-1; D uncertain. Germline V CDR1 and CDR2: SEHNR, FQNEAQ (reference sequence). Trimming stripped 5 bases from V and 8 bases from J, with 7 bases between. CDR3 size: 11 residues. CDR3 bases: TGTGCCAGCAGCCCACACTATGAGCAGTTCTTC. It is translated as CASSPHYEQFF.

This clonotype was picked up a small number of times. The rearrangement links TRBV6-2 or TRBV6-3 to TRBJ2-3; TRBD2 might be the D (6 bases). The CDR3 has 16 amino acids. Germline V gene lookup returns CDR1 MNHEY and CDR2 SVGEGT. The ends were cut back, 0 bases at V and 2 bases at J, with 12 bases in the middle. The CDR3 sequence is CASSYSGTGPTDTQYF. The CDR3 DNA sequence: TGTGCCAGCAGTTACTCCGGGACTGGACCCACAGATACGCAGTATTTT.

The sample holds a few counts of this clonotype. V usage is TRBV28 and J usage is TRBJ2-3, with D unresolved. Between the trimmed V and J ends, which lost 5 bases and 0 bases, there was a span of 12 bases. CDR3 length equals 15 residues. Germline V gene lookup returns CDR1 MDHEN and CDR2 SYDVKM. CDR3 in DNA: TGTGCCAGCAGTCGAGCGTCGGGTAGCACAGATACGCAGTATTTT. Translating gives CASSRASGSTDTQYF.